A single sample gave rise to the 5 T cell receptor beta chains below, sequenced in a study of blood T cell repertoires in COVID-19. Profiling relied on immunoSEQ multiplex PCR, and the TCRdb table lists in-frame clones only, not all of them. The sample has roughly 70,000 clones, 76% seen once. The sample was peripheral blood. The source of these receptors is a man aged 60 to 75 with COVID-19, enrolled during active disease.

The V and J genes are TRBV5-1 and TRBJ1-6; TRBD1 might be the D (5 bases). Germline loops: CDR1 SGHRS, CDR2 YFSETQ. The CDR3 length is 14 residues. Deletions cut 5 bases from V and 9 bases from J, with 15 bases between. This CDR3 is CASRPWGPPSPLHF. CDR3 bases: TGCGCCAGCAGGCCTTGGGGCCCCCCTTCACCCCTCCACTTT.

This clone has a single count. This rearrangement joins TRBV5-1 to TRBJ2-7; the match to TRBD2 covers 10 bases. The CDR3 is 14 amino acids. The ends lost 3 bases at V and 7 bases at J; junction bases unmatched: 7. In germline, CDR1 is SGHRS, CDR2 YFSETQ. The CDR3 coding sequence is TGCGCCAGCAGCTCCGGACTAGCGGTGAGGGAGCAGTACTTC. Translation gives CASSSGLAVREQYF.

The rearrangement links TRBV10-3 to TRBJ1-6, with D unclear. The length of the CDR3 is 12 residues. In germline, CDR1 is ENHRY, CDR2 SYGVKD. Trimming removed 10 bases at V and 7 bases at J, with 11 bases between. The CDR3, as DNA: TGTGCCACCTCCGCGGGGAATTCACCCCTCCACTTT. The encoded protein is CATSAGNSPLHF.

The chain uses TRBV19 and TRBJ2-7; 9 bases line up with TRBD1. V shed 3 bases and J 6 bases; nucleotides not matched to a gene: 12. Germline assignment: CDR1 LNHDA and CDR2 SQIVND (reference sequence). The CDR3 has 16 amino acids. This chain's CDR3 is CASSIRDREKGGEQYF. In nucleotides, the CDR3 is TGTGCCAGTAGTATTAGGGACAGGGAAAAGGGTGGCGAGCAGTACTTC.

The chain recombines TRBV18 with TRBJ2-2, with 7 bases lining up with TRBD2. The CDR3 covers 15 residues. The germline CDR1 and CDR2 sequences are KGHSH and LQKENI. V was pared by 6 bases and J by 5 bases, with 9 bases of the junction left unmatched. The CDR3, as DNA: TGTGCCAGCTCCGCCGGGACTACCTTTACCGGGGAGCTGTTTTTT. Its protein product is CASSAGTTFTGELFF.